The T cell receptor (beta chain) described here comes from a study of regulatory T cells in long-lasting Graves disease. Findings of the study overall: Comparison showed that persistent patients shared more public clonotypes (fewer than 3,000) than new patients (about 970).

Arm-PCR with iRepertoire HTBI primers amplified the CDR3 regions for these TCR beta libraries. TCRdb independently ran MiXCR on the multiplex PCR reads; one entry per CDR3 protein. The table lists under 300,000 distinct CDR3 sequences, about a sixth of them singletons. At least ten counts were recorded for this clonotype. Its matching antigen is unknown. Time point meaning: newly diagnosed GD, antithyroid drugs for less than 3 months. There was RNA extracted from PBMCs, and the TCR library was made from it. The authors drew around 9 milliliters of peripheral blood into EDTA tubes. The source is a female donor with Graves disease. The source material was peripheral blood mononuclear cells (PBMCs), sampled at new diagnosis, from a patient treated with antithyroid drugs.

CDR3 residues: CSAEEQGPYNEQFF. In DNA, the CDR3 is TGCAGTGCCGAGGAACAGGGGCCCTACAATGAGCAGTTCTTC. This sequence joins TRBV20-1 and TRBJ2-1, with 7 nucleotides matching TRBD1. V lost 6 bases and J lost 2; bases outside the gene matches: 7. Germline loops: CDR1 DFQATT, CDR2 SNEGSKA (reference sequence). The CDR3 consists of 14 residues.